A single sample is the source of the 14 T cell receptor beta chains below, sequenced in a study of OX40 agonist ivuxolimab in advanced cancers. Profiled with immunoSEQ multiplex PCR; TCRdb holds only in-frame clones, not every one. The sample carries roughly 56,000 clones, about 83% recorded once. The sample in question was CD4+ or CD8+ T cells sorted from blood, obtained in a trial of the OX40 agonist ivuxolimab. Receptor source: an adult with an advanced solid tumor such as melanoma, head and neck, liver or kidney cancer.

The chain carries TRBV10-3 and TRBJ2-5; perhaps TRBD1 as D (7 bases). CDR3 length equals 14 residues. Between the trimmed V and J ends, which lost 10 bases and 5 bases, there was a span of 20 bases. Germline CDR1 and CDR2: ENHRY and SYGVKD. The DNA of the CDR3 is TGTGCCACGGCGGTGACAGGGACTGGGGAGACCCAGTACTTC. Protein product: CATAVTGTGETQYF.

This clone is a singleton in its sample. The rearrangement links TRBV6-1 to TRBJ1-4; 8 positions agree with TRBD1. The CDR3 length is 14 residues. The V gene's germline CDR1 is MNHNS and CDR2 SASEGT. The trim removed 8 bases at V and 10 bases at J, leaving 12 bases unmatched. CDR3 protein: CASGPDRGVGKLFF. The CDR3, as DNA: TGTGCCAGCGGGCCAGACAGGGGAGTAGGAAAACTGTTTTTT.

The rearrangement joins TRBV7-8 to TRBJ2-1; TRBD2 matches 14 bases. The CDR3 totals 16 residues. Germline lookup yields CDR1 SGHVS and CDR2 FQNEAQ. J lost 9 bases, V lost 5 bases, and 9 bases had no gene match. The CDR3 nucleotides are TGTGCCAGCAGCGCAACGGGACTAGCGGGAGAAAGTGAGCAGTTCTTC. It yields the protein CASSATGLAGESEQFF. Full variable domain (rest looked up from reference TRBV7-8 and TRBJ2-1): GAGVSQSPRYKVAKRGQDVALRCDPISGHVSLFWYQQALGQGPEFLTYFQNEAQLDKSGLPSDRFFAERPEGSVSTLKIQRTQQEDSAVYLCASSATGLAGESEQFFGPGTRLTVL.

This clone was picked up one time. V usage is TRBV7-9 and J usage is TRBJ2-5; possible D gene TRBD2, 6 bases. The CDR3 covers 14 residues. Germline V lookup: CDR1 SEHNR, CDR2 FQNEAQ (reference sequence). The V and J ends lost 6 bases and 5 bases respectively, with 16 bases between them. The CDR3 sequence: CASSSGGMKETQYF. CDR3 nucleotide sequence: TGTGCCAGCAGTTCCGGGGGTATGAAGGAGACCCAGTACTTC.

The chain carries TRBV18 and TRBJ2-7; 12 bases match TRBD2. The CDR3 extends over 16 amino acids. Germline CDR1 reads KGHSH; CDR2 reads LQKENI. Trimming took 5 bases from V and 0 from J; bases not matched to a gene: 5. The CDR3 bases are TGTGCCAGCTCAAGCGGGACTAGCGGGTTCTCCTACGAGCAGTACTTC. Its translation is CASSSGTSGFSYEQYF.

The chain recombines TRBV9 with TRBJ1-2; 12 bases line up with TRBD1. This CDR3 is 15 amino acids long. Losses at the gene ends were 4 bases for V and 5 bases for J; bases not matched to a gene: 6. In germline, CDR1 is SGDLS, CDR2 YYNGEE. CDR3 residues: CASSSGTGGWYGYTF. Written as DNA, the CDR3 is TGTGCCAGCAGCTCGGGGACAGGGGGCTGGTATGGCTACACCTTC.

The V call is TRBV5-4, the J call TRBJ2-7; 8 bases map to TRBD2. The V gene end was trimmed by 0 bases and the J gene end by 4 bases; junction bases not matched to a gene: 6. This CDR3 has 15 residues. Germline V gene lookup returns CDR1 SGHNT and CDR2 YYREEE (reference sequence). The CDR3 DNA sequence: TGTGCCAGCAGCTTGGCCCCAGCGGGAGCGTACGAGCAGTACTTC. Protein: CASSLAPAGAYEQYF.

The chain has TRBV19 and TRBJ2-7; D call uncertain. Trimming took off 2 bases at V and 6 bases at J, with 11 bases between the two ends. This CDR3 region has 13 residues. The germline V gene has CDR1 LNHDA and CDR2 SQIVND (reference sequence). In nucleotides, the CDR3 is TGTGCCAGTAGTATAAAAGTTTCGACCGAGCAGTACTTC. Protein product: CASSIKVSTEQYF.

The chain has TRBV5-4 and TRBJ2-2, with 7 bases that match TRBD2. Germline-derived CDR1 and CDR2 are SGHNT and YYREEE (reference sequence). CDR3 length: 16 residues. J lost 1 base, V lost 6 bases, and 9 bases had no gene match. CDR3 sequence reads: CASTRMASGNTGELFF. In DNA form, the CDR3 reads TGTGCCAGCACGAGGATGGCTAGCGGGAACACCGGGGAGCTGTTTTTT. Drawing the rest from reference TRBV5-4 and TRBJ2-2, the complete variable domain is ETGVTQSPTHLIKTRGQQVTLRCSSQSGHNTVSWYQQALGQGPQFIFQYYREEENGRGNFPPRFSGLQFPNYSSELNVNALELDDSALYLCASTRMASGNTGELFFGEGSRLTVL.

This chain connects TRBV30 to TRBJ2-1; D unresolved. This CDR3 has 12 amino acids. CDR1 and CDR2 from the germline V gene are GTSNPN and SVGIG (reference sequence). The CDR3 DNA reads TGTGCGGCGACATCCTCCTACAATGAGCAGTTCTTC. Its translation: CAATSSYNEQFF.

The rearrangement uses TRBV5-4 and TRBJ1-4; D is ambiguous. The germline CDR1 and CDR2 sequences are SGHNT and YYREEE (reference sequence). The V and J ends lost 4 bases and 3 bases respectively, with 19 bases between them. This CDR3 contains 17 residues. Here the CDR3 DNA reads TGTGCCAGCAGCCTCGGACCGATAAACACAGCTAATGAAAAACTGTTTTTT. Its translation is CASSLGPINTANEKLFF.

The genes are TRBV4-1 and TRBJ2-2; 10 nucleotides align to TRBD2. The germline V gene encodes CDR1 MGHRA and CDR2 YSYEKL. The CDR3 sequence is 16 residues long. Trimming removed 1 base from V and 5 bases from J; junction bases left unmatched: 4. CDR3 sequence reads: CASSQVASGRTGELFF. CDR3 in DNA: TGCGCCAGCAGCCAAGTTGCTAGCGGGAGAACCGGGGAGCTGTTTTTT.

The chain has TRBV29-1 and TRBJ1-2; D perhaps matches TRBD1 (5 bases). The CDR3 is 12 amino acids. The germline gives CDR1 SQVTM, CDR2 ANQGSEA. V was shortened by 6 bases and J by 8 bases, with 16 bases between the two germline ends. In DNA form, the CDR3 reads TGCAGCGTCGTCGACAGTCTGAGCGGCTACACCTTC. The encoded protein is CSVVDSLSGYTF.

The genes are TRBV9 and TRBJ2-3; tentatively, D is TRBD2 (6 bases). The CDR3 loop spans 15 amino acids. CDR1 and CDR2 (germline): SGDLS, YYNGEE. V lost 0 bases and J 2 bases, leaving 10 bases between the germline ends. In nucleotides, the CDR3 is TGTGCCAGCAGCGTAGAAGCGGGCCCCACAGATACGCAGTATTTT. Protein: CASSVEAGPTDTQYF.